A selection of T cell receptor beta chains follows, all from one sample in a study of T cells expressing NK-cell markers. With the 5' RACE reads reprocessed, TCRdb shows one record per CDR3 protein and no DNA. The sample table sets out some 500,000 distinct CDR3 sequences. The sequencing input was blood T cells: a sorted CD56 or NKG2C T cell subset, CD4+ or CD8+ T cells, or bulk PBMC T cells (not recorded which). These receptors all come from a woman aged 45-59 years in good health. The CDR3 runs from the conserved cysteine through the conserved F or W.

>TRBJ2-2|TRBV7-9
CASSRTGTSGRGELFF
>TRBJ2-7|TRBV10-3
CATLRQGSYEQYF
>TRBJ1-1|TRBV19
CASSLWEYNTEAFF
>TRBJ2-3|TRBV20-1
CSAREVAVSTDTQYF
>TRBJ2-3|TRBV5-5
CASSLGDRDRGYF
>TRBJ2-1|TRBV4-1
CASRDVGTKNNEQFF
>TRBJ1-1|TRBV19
CASTTRASLEAFF
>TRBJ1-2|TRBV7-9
CASSPLRANGYTF
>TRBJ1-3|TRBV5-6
CASAGTSGNTIYF
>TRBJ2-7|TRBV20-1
CSAKNPSTGNYEQYF
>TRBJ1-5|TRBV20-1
CSVLSQGARQPQHF
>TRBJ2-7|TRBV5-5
CATSSWTVTYEQYF
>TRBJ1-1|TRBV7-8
CASSFDVGDTEAFF
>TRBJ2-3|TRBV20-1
CSARALVAASTDTQYF
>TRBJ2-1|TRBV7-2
CASSLAGATRVYNEQFF
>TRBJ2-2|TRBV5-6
CASSLIAGELFF
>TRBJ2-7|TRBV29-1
CSVRRGAGPYEQYF
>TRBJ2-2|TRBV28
CASGIDTGELFF
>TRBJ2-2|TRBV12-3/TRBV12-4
CASSLGTGGLDTGELFF
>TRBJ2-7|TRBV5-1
CASSRDRGNSYEQYF
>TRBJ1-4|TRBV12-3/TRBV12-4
CASSDRQGRLRAGEKLFF
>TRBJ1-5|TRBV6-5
CASSPWGREDQPQHF
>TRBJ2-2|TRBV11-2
CASSLMQATGELFF
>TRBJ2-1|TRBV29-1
CSAGGGSSYNEQFF
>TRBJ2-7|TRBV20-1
CSARTSGFYEQYF
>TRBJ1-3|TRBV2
CASGRDPRRGNTIYF
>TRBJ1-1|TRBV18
CASSPTGAAEAFF
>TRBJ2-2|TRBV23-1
CASSQSRPRTSGNTGELFF
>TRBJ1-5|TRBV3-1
CASTLSTGGYSNQPQHF